One and the same sample provided the 17 T cell receptor beta chains below, sequenced in a study of T cell changes during pregnancy in multiple sclerosis. TCRdb keeps only in-frame clones here, not all; method: immunoSEQ multiplex PCR. Of about 110,000 clones listed, 80% to 95% are singletons. Material: peripheral blood, obtained in the third trimester of pregnancy. These receptors were collected from a female donor with multiple sclerosis, enrolled in a pregnancy study.

The V and J genes are TRBV27 and TRBJ1-4, with 10 positions matching TRBD1. The V gene's germline CDR1 is MNHEY and CDR2 SMNVEV (reference sequence). The CDR3 is 18 residues long. The V and J ends lost 2 bases and 4 bases, in that order; junction bases with no gene match: 10. The CDR3 DNA follows: TGTGCCAGCAGTTTACGATCGGGACAGGGGTTTTTTAATGAAAAACTGTTTTTT. Its protein product is CASSLRSGQGFFNEKLFF. The whole variable domain, remainder taken from reference TRBV27 and TRBJ1-4, is EAQVTQNPRYLITVTGKKLTVTCSQNMNHEYMSWYRQDPGLGLRQIYYSMNVEVTDKGDVPEGYKVSRKEKRNFPLILESPSPNQTSLYFCASSLRSGQGFFNEKLFFGSGTQLSVL.

The DNA of the CDR3 is TGTGCCACCAGCAGAGATTTCGGGGGATCGCTGCTAGCTTTCTTT. Protein product: CATSRDFGGSLLAFF. The V call is TRBV15, the J call TRBJ1-1, with a possible D match to TRBD1 (5 bases). Germline V gene lookup returns CDR1 LNHNV and CDR2 YYDKDF (reference sequence). Trimming pared 0 bases from V and 10 bases from J, leaving 18 bases between. This CDR3 has 15 amino acids.

J is TRBJ1-2 and V is TRBV2, with D perhaps TRBD1 (6 bases). Germline-derived CDR1 and CDR2 are SNHLY and FYNNEI. CDR3 length: 14 amino acids. V lost 1 base, J lost 8 bases, and 14 bases lay in between. Here the CDR3 DNA reads TGTGCCAGCAGTGAAGGAGGGCAGGGGTCCGGCTACACCTTC. This gives the protein CASSEGGQGSGYTF. The variable domain in full, completed from reference TRBV2 and TRBJ1-2, reads EPEVTQTPSHQVTQMGQEVILRCVPISNHLYFYWYRQILGQKVEFLVSFYNNEISEKSEIFDDQFSVERPDGSNFTLKIRSTKLEDSAMYFCASSEGGQGSGYTFGSGTRLTVV.

This clone was seen a few times. The V and J genes are TRBV5-1 and TRBJ1-2; TRBD1 is a possible D gene (6 bases). Germline lookup yields CDR1 SGHRS and CDR2 YFSETQ. V was trimmed by 4 bases and J by 10 bases, leaving 17 bases between them. CDR3 length: 13 amino acids. The CDR3 DNA is TGCGCCAGCAGCCCAGGGGCGAGGGAAGACTACACCTTC. Residues: CASSPGAREDYTF.

The chain recombines TRBV5-1 with TRBJ1-4; D remains ambiguous. CDR1 is SGHRS and CDR2 is YFSETQ in the germline V gene. Trimming cost V 4 bases and J 1 base, with 11 bases left between them. The CDR3 loop spans 15 amino acids. The CDR3 is CASSESGGTNEKLFF. DNA of the CDR3: TGCGCCAGCAGCGAGTCAGGTGGAACTAATGAAAAACTGTTTTTT.

V gene TRBV19 combines with J gene TRBJ1-6; 7 positions match TRBD1. CDR1 is LNHDA, CDR2 SQIVND, per germline (reference sequence). CDR3 length equals 14 residues. Trimming at V came to 3 bases and at J to 9 bases, leaving 5 bases not matched to a gene. For the CDR3, the DNA is TGTGCCAGTAGTATCGGAGGGGGCGGTTCACCCCTCCACTTT. Its protein product is CASSIGGGGSPLHF. The full variable domain, its missing parts supplied by reference TRBV19 and TRBJ1-6, is DGGITQSPKYLFRKEGQNVTLSCEQNLNHDAMYWYRQDPGQGLRLIYYSQIVNDFQKGDIAEGYSVSREKKESFPLTVTSAQKNPTAFYLCASSIGGGGSPLHFGNGTRLTVT.

The chain has TRBV12-2 and TRBJ2-2; the table's D call, TRBD1, has no DNA check behind it. TRBV12-2 is deemed a pseudogene. The length of the CDR3 is 18 residues. In DNA form, the CDR3 reads TGTGCAAGTTTAAGGCAATCCTCCGGGACAGAAAACACCGGGGAGCTGTTTTTT. This encodes CASLRQSSGTENTGELFF.

V usage is TRBV13 and J usage is TRBJ2-7, with D perhaps TRBD2 (7 bases). Trimming took 3 bases from V and 4 from J, leaving 16 bases between them. CDR1 is PRHDT, CDR2 FYEKMQ, per germline (reference sequence). This CDR3 contains 15 residues. The CDR3 reads CASSLVGGGPYEQYF. For the CDR3, the DNA is TGTGCCAGCAGCTTGGTAGGGGGGGGGCCTTACGAGCAGTACTTC.

The chain couples TRBV2 to TRBJ1-2; no firm D call. With 6 bases removed from V and 4 bases from J, the gap between germline ends came to 15 bases. This CDR3 region has 14 residues. Germline assignment: CDR1 SNHLY and CDR2 FYNNEI. In DNA, the CDR3 is TGTGCCAGCAGGACGGATCCTAGCTCCTATGGCTACACCTTC. This codes for CASRTDPSSYGYTF.

This clone was seen a few times. The chain combines TRBV5-1 with TRBJ2-5, with TRBD2 identical over 13 bases. This CDR3 contains 15 residues. The J segment lost 3 bases and the V segment lost 2 bases, leaving 1 base of the junction unmatched. The germline gives CDR1 SGHRS, CDR2 YFSETQ. The CDR3 nucleotides read TGCGCCAGCAGCTTTGGACTAGCGGGGGAAGAGACCCAGTACTTC. It encodes CASSFGLAGEETQYF.

The chain recombines TRBV9 with TRBJ2-2; TRBD2 might be the D (5 bases). Germline assignment: CDR1 SGDLS and CDR2 YYNGEE. The CDR3 totals 14 residues. The V end was cut by 0 bases, the J end by 6 bases, with 9 bases between. CDR3: CASSVATRPGELFF. Written as DNA, the CDR3 is TGTGCCAGCAGCGTAGCTACTAGGCCCGGGGAGCTGTTTTTT.

Turning to this clone: Other DNA sequences in this specimen translate into the identical CDR3. V gene TRBV18 combines with J gene TRBJ2-3, with 9 bases that match TRBD2. Trimming cost V 1 base and J 1 base; bases outside gene matches: 0. Germline loops: CDR1 KGHSH, CDR2 LQKENI. The CDR3 contains 15 residues. CDR3 nucleotides: TGTGCCAGCTCACCACTAGCGGGGGGCACAGATACGCAGTATTTT. Encoded protein: CASSPLAGGTDTQYF.

The V call is TRBV6-1, the J call TRBJ2-4, with TRBD1 as a possible D gene (6 bases). V was cut by 4 bases and J by 9 bases, with 19 bases left in between. There are 15 residues in the CDR3. Per germline, CDR1 MNHNS and CDR2 SASEGT. The CDR3 protein is CASSVDWTALSIQYF. The CDR3 DNA sequence: TGTGCCAGCAGTGTCGATTGGACAGCTTTATCCATTCAGTACTTC.

The chain recombines TRBV7-9 with TRBJ2-7; TRBD1 agrees at 10 bases. The CDR3 has 16 amino acids. Germline V gene lookup returns CDR1 SEHNR and CDR2 FQNEAQ (reference sequence). The J segment lost 3 bases and the V segment lost 5 bases, leaving 10 bases of the junction unmatched. CDR3: CASSLLWDRGSYEQYF. CDR3 coding DNA: TGTGCCAGCAGCCTCCTATGGGACAGGGGTAGCTACGAGCAGTACTTC.

The V call is TRBV11-2, the J call TRBJ2-1, with TRBD2 matching 8 bases. The CDR3 contains 16 residues. The V gene's germline CDR1 is SGHAT and CDR2 FQNNGV. The J segment lost 6 bases and the V segment lost 6 bases, leaving 13 bases of the junction unmatched. The CDR3 loop is CASRQGLLAGGNEQFF. CDR3 sequence (DNA): TGTGCCAGCAGACAAGGCCTTCTAGCGGGTGGCAATGAGCAGTTCTTC.

The J gene is TRBJ1-3, the V gene TRBV6-5, with D possibly TRBD1 on 5 matching bases. Trimming left V 6 bases short and J 4 bases short, with 13 bases between. This CDR3 is 14 amino acids long. The germline gives CDR1 MNHEY, CDR2 SVGAGI. In nucleotides, the CDR3 is TGTGCCAGCAGCCCGGGGGGGTACGGAAACACCATATATTTT. It encodes CASSPGGYGNTIYF.

V usage is TRBV9 and J usage is TRBJ2-1, with TRBD2 matching over 7 bases. Losses at the gene ends were 4 bases for V and 0 bases for J; bases not matched to a gene: 7. Germline loops: CDR1 SGDLS, CDR2 YYNGEE. There are 16 residues in the CDR3. The CDR3 protein is CASSSGDYRSYNEQFF. CDR3 nucleotides: TGTGCCAGCAGCTCCGGGGACTACCGCTCCTACAATGAGCAGTTCTTC.